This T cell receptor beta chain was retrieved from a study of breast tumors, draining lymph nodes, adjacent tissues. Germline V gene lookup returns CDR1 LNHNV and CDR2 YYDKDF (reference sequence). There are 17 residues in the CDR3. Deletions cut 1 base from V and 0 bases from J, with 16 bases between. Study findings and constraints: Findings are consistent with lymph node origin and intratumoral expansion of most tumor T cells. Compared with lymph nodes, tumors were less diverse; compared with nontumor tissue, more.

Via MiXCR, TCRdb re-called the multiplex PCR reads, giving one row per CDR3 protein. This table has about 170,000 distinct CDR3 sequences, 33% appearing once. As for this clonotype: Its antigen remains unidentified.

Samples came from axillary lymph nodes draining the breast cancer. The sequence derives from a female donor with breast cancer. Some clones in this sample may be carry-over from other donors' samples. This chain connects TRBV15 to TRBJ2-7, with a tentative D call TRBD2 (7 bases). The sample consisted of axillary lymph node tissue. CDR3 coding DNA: TGTGCCACCAGCAGAGTCGGGGGGTGGGACAACTCCTACGAGCAGTACTTC. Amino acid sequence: CATSRVGGWDNSYEQYF. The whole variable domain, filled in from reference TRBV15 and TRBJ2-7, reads DAMVIQNPRYQVTQFGKPVTLSCSQTLNHNVMYWYQQKSSQAPKLLFHYYDKDFNNEADTPDNFQSRRPNTSFCFLDIRSPGLGDTAMYLCATSRVGGWDNSYEQYFGPGTRLTVT.